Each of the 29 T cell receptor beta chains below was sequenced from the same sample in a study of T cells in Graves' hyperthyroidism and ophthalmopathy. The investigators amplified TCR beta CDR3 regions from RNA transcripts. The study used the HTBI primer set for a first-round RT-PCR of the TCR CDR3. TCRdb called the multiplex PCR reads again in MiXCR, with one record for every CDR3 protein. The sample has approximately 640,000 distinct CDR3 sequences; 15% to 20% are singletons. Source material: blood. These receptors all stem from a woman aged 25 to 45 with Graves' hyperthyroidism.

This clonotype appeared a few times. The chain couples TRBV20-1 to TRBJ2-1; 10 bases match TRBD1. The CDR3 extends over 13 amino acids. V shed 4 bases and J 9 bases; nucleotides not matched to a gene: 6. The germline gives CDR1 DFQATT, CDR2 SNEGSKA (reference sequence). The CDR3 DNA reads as TGCAGTGCTACCGGGACAGGGGTCGGTGAGCAGTTCTTC. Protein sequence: CSATGTGVGEQFF.

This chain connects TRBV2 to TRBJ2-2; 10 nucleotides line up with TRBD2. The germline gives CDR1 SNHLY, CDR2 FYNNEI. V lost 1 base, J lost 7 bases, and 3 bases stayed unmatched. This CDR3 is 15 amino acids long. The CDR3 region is CASSEGEREGGELFF. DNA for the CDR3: TGTGCCAGCAGTGAAGGCGAGCGGGAGGGCGGGGAGCTGTTTTTT.

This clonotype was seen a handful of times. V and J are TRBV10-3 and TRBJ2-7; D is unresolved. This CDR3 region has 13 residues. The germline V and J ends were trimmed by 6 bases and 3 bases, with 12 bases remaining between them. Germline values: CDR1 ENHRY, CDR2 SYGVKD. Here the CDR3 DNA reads TGTGCCATCAGGGTCGAACTAAGCTACGAGCAGTACTTC. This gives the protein CAIRVELSYEQYF.

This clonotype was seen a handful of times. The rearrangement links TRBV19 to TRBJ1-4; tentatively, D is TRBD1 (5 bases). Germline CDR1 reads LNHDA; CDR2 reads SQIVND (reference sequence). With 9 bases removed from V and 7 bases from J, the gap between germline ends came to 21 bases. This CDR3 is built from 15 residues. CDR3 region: CASRERGSVSEKLFF. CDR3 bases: TGTGCCAGCCGAGAAAGGGGTTCAGTTTCTGAAAAACTGTTTTTT. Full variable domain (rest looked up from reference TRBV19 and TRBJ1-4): DGGITQSPKYLFRKEGQNVTLSCEQNLNHDAMYWYRQDPGQGLRLIYYSQIVNDFQKGDIAEGYSVSREKKESFPLTVTSAQKNPTAFYLCASRERGSVSEKLFFGSGTQLSVL.

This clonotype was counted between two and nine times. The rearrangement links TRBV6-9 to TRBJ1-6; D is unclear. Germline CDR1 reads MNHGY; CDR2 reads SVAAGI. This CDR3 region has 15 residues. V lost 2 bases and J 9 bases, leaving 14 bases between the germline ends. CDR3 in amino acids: CASSYGSAFSSPLHF. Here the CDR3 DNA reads TGTGCCAGCAGTTATGGGTCAGCGTTTAGTTCACCCCTCCACTTT.

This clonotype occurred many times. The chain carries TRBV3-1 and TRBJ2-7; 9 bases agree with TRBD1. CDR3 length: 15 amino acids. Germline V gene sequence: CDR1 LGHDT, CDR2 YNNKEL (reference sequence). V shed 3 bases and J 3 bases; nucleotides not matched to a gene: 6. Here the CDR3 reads CASSQTGGPLYEQYF. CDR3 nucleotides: TGTGCCAGCAGCCAGACAGGGGGGCCCCTCTACGAGCAGTACTTC.

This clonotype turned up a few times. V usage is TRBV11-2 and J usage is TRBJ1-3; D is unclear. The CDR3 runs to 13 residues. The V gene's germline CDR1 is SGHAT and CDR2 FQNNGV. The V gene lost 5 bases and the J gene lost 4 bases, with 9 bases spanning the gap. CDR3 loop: CASSIDSGNTIYF. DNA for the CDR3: TGTGCCAGCAGCATTGACTCGGGAAACACCATATATTTT.

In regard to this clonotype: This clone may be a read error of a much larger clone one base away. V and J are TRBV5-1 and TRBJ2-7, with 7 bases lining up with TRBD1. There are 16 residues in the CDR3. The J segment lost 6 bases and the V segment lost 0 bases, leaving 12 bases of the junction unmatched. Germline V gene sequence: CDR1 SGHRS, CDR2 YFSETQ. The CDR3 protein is CASSLVSGGIYSEQYF. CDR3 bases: TGCGCCAGCAGCTTGGTTTCAGGGGGAATCTACTCCGAGCAGTACTTC.

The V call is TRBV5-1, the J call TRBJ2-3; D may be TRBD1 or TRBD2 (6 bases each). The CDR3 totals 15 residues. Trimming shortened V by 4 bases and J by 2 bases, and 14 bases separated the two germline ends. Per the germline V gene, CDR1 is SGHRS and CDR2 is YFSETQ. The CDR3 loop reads CASSLGGFHTDTQYF. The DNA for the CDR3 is TGCGCCAGCAGCCTGGGGGGCTTTCACACAGATACGCAGTATTTT.

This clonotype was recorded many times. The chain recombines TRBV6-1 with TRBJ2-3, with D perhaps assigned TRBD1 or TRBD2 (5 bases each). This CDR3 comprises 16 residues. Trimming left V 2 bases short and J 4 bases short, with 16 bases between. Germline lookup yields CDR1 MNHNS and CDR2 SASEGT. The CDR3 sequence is CASSERGPGWADTQYF. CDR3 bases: TGTGCCAGCAGTGAAAGGGGACCTGGTTGGGCAGATACGCAGTATTTT.

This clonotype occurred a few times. The CDR3 loop reads CASSRQGFLSGKWYEQYF. The CDR3 region has the DNA TGTGCCAGCAGCCGTCAAGGATTCCTTAGCGGGAAGTGGTACGAGCAGTACTTC. This chain uses TRBV6-1 with TRBJ2-7; 8 bases fit TRBD2. Germline-derived CDR1 and CDR2 are MNHNS and SASEGT. J gave up 4 bases and V 6 bases, and 20 bases lay outside the gene matches. CDR3 length: 18 amino acids.

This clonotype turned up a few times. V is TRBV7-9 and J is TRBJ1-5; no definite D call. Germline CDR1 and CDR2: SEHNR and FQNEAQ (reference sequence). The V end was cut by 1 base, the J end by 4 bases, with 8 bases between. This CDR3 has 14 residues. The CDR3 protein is CASSLGGKNQPQHF. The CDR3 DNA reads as TGTGCCAGCAGCTTAGGCGGGAAAAATCAGCCCCAGCATTTT.

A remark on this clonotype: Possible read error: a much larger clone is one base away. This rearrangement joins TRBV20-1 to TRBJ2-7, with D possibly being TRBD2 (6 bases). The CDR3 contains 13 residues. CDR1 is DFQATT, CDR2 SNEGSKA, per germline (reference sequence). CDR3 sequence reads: CRALTRSPYEQYF. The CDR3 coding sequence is TGCCGCGCCCTGACTAGGTCTCCCTACGAGCAGTACTTC.

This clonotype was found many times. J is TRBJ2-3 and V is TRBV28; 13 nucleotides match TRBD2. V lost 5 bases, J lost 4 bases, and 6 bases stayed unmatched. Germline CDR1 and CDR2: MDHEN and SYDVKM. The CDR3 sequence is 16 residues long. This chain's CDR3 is CASSIGLAGAADTQYF. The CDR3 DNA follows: TGTGCCAGCAGTATCGGACTAGCGGGAGCTGCAGATACGCAGTATTTT. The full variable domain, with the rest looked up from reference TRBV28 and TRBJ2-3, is DVKVTQSSRYLVKRTGEKVFLECVQDMDHENMFWYRQDPGLGLRLIYFSYDVKMKEKGDIPEGYSVSREKKERFSLILESASTNQTSMYLCASSIGLAGAADTQYFGPGTRLTVL.

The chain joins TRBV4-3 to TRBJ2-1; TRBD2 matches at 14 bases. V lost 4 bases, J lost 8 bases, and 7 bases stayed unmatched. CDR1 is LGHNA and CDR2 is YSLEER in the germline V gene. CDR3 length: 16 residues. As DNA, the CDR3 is TGCGCCAGCAGCCGCCGGGGACTAGCGGGAGTAGATGAGCAGTTCTTC. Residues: CASSRRGLAGVDEQFF.

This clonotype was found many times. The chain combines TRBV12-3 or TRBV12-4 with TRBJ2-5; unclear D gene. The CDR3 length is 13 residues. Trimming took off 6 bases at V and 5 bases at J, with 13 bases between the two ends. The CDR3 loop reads CASSYLHGETQYF. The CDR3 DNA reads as TGTGCCAGCAGCTACCTCCACGGGGAGACCCAGTACTTC.

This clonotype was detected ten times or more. The CDR3 DNA sequence: TGTGCCTCCGGGGGACCACTTAGCAATGAGCAGTTCTTC. Its translation is CASGGPLSNEQFF. The chain employs TRBV7-3 and TRBJ2-1, with a weak D call TRBD2 (6 bases). This CDR3 is built from 13 residues. CDR1 and CDR2 from the germline V gene are SGHTA and FQGTGA. V was cut by 11 bases and J by 6 bases, with 17 bases left in between.

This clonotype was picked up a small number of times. The CDR3 loop reads CASSPGPGRGNQPQHF. The CDR3 DNA follows: TGTGCCAGTAGCCCTGGACCGGGCAGGGGCAATCAGCCCCAGCATTTT. This rearrangement joins TRBV19 to TRBJ1-5; TRBD1 might be the D (5 bases). CDR3 size: 16 residues. V was pared by 6 bases and J by 2 bases, with 17 bases between. Germline V gene data show CDR1 as LNHDA and CDR2 as SQIVND (reference sequence). Full variable domain (rest looked up from reference TRBV19 and TRBJ1-5): DGGITQSPKYLFRKEGQNVTLSCEQNLNHDAMYWYRQDPGQGLRLIYYSQIVNDFQKGDIAEGYSVSREKKESFPLTVTSAQKNPTAFYLCASSPGPGRGNQPQHFGDGTRLSIL.

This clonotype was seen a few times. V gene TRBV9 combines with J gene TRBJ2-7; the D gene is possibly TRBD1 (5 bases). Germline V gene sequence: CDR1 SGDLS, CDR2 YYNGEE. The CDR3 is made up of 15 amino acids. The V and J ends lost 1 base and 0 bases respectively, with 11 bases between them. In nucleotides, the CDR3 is TGTGCCAGCAGCGTATTCCCAGGGAACTCCTACGAGCAGTACTTC. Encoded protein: CASSVFPGNSYEQYF.

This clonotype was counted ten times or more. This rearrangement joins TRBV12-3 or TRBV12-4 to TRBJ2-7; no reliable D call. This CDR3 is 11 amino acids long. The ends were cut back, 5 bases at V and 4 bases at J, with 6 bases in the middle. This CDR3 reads CASSIRYEQYF. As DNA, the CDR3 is TGTGCCAGCAGTATCAGATACGAGCAGTACTTC.

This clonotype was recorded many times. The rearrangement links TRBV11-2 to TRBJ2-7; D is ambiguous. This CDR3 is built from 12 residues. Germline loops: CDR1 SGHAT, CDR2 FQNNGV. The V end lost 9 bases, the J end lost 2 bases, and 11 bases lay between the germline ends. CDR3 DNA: TGTGCCAGTACCGCGGCCCCCTACGAGCAGTACTTC. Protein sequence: CASTAAPYEQYF.

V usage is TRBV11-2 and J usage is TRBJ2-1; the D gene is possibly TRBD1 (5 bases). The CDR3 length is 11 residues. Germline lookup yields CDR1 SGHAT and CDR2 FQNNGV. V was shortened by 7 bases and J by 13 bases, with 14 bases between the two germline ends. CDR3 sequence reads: CASTKGDTQFF. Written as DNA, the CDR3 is TGTGCCAGCACTAAAGGGGATACACAGTTCTTC. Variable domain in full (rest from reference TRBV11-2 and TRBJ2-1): EAGVAQSPRYKIIEKRQSVAFWCNPISGHATLYWYQQILGQGPKLLIQFQNNGVVDDSQLPKDRFSAERLKGVDSTLKIQPAKLEDSAVYLCASTKGDTQFFGPGTRLTVL.

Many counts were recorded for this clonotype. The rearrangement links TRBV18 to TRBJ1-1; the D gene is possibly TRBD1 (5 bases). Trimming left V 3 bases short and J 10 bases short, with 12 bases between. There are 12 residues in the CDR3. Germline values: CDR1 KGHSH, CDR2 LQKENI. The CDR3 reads CASSPSGGAAFF. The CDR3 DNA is TGTGCCAGCTCACCGAGTGGGGGTGCAGCTTTCTTT. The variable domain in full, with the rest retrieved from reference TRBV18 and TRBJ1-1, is NAGVMQNPRHLVRRRGQEARLRCSPMKGHSHVYWYRQLPEEGLKFMVYLQKENIIDESGMPKERFSAEFPKEGPSILRIQQVVRGDSAAYFCASSPSGGAAFFGQGTRLTVV.

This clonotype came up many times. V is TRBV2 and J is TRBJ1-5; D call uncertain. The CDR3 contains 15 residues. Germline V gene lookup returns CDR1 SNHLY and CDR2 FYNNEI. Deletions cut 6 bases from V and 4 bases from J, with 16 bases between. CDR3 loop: CASRLGGVGNQPQHF. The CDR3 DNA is TGTGCCAGCAGGCTGGGAGGAGTTGGTAATCAGCCCCAGCATTTT.

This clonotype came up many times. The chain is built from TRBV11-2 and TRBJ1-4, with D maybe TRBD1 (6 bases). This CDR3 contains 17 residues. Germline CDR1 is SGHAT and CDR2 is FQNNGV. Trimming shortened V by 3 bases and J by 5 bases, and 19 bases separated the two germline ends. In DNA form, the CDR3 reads TGTGCCAGCAGCTTCATACCCTCGACAGGATTAAATGAAAAACTGTTTTTT. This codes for CASSFIPSTGLNEKLFF. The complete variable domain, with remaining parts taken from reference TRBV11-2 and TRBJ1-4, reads EAGVAQSPRYKIIEKRQSVAFWCNPISGHATLYWYQQILGQGPKLLIQFQNNGVVDDSQLPKDRFSAERLKGVDSTLKIQPAKLEDSAVYLCASSFIPSTGLNEKLFFGSGTQLSVL.

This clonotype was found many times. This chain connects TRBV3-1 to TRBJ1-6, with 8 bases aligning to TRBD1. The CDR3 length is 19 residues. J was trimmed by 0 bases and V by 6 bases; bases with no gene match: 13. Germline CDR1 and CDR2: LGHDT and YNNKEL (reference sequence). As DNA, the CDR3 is TGTGCCAGCAGTCGGACAGGGTCCTTTATGAGCTCCTATAATTCACCCCTCCACTTT. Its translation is CASSRTGSFMSSYNSPLHF.

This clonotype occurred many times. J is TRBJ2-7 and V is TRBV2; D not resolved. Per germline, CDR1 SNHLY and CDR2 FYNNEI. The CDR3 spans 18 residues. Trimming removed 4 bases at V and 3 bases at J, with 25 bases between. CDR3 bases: TGTGCCAGCAGTGTCCCGGCCCAGAACACCCCCGTCTACTACGAGCAGTACTTC. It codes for CASSVPAQNTPVYYEQYF.

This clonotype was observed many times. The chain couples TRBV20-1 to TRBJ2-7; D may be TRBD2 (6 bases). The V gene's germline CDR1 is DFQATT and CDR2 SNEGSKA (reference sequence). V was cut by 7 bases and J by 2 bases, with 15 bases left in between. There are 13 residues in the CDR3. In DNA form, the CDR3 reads TGCAGTGTTCCAAGCGGGCCTACCTACGAGCAGTACTTC. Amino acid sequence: CSVPSGPTYEQYF.

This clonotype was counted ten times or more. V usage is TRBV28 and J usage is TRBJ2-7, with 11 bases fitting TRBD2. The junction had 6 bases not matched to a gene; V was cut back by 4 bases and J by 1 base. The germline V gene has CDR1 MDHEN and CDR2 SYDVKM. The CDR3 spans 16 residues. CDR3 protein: CASSSPGTSGSYEQYF. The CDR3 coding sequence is TGTGCCAGCAGTTCTCCCGGGACTAGCGGATCCTACGAGCAGTACTTC. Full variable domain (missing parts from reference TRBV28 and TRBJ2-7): DVKVTQSSRYLVKRTGEKVFLECVQDMDHENMFWYRQDPGLGLRLIYFSYDVKMKEKGDIPEGYSVSREKKERFSLILESASTNQTSMYLCASSSPGTSGSYEQYFGPGTRLTVT.